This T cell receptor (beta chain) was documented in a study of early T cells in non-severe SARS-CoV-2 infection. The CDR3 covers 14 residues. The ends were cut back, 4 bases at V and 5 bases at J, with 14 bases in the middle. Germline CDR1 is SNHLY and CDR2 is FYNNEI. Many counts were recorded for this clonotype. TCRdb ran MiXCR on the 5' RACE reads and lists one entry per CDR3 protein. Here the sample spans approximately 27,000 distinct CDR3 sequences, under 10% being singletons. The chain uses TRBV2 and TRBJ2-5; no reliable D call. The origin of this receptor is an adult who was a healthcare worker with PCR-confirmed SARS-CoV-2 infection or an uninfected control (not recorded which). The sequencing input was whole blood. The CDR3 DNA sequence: TGTGCCAGCAGTGTAACTCCCGCGCCCGAGACCCAGTACTTC. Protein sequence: CASSVTPAPETQYF.